The TCR beta chain described here comes from a study of blood T cell repertoires in COVID-19. The CDR3 has 13 amino acids. V lost 6 bases, J lost 0 bases, and 8 bases lay in between. Germline loops: CDR1 ENHRY, CDR2 SYGVKD. The repertoire was sequenced with immunoSEQ multiplex PCR; TCRdb's copy has only in-frame clones and lacks some. The sample holds about 56,000 clones, about 88% seen once. The chain combines TRBV10-3 with TRBJ1-1; D not certain. The receptor's source is a woman aged 60 to 75 with COVID-19, enrolled during active disease. The specimen sequenced was peripheral blood. The CDR3 region has the DNA TGTGCCATCAGGCGAATGATGAACACTGAAGCTTTCTTT. Translation: CAIRRMMNTEAFF.